The following is a T cell receptor (beta chain) sequence with its context. The clone's antigen remains unknown. Base-call qualities are not available, and no considerably larger clone is one nucleotide away. A distance of 14 bases separates the germline ends of V and J, which lose 4 bases and 4 bases respectively. As encoded in the germline V gene, CDR1 is SNHLY while CDR2 is FYNNEI. Including cysteine and phenylalanine, the CDR3 has 15 amino acids. Only the CDR3 part of the read is kept: 45 bases, read in frame from the first base. Sequencing of the TRB variable region was done with the immunoSEQ hsTCRB v3.0 assay at survey level resolution. A depth of about 40,000-50,000 T-cell genomes per sample was targeted for TRB sequencing. TRB libraries were pooled and sequenced on an Illumina MiSeq using a v3 150-cycle kit. Processing in the source paper ran as follows. Analysis of repertoires was carried out in R inside a reproducible Nextflow workflow spanning QC, data transformation and analysis. LymphoSeq2, an R package for AIRR-Seq data exploration, was used to implement custom analyses. A few samples yielding fewer than 5000 total TRB sequences were excluded, leaving more than 150 analyzed HIV repertoires. Among the approximately 190 HIV repertoires that were kept, 59 were collected before ART initiation and about 130 were collected after ART initiation. Repertoires were downsampled to 5000 TRB nucleotide sequences, and summary statistics were averaged over 100 downsampling iterations. TRB sequences were retained for analysis only if CDR3 regions of at least seven amino acids were present. Diversity was measured with a Shannon entropy-derived clonality score and the Gini coefficient. In the repertoire networks, any two of the top 5000 CDR3 amino acid sequences were connected whenever the two sequences differed by an edit distance of one. Antigen specificity groups and MHC restriction were predicted for TRB CDR3 amino acid sequences with GLIPH2. To flag known CMV, EBV, HIV or tissue antigen associations, CDR3 amino acid sequences were matched against VDJdb and McPAS-TCR. Pre-ART, post-ART and control groups were compared with Wilcoxon signed-rank tests and Holm-Bonferroni correction. TCRdb's version of the immuneACCESS table is confined to in-frame rearrangements and falls short of the full clone set. An unresolved V gene accounts for under half of the shortfall where checked; the remainder is of unknown origin. The D gene and trimming were derived from the DNA, and the V and J assignments and clone size from that table. This sample lists more than 25,000 clones; about 97% were detected once. The ten largest clones take up under 2.5% of the sample.

The data were obtained in a study of long-term antiretroviral therapy in people with HIV (dated by TCRdb to 2021 to 2024). Study-level background: The earliest samples were collected approximately a decade before the 2015 WHO recommendation for immediate ART, a period when ART was typically delayed until CD4 counts fell. A retrospective serial study tested whether ART initiation and durable HIV suppression were associated with changes in peripheral blood TRB repertoire composition and diversity. A total of about 190 cryopreserved PBMC samples were contributed to the cohort by 30 adults with confirmed HIV infection, with samples collected serially over a mean of 6 years (range 1-12). Among the 30 or so participants with HIV, approximately 10 were female. Test extractions of a monoclonal T-cell line alongside 33 polyclonal samples showed no cross-contamination during QIAcube processing.

The paper's findings and limits, for the study overall: The samples span the years 2004 to 2017, and the ART regimens used at that time may not be as effective as current regimens. Because cell numbers in pre-ART samples were limited, unsorted PBMC were profiled instead of sorted CD4+ and CD8+ T cells. Owing to limited PBMC availability, only the TCR beta chain was sequenced, without alpha chain pairing. At every time point, the repertoire was dominated by expanded TRB clones first identified before ART initiation, although this dominance fluctuated and, in many PLHIV, declined after ART. Inferences about post-ART repertoire changes are limited because no data were available on ART adherence, viral resistance or therapy changes. A significant increase in TRB diversity was found to be associated with ART initiation, although TRB diversity was observed to remain significantly below that of transplant donor controls even after long-term ART. HIV repertoires had narrower CDR3 length ranges than controls, and the network structure suggested an antigen-experienced repertoire that shifted only slightly toward naive after ART.

Inclusion was restricted to participants for whom at least one PBMC sample before ART initiation and at least two post-ART samples were available. Every participant with HIV received treatment in the United States of America. Cryopreserved samples of about 0.95-11 million PBMC were thawed and washed before DNA extraction. At the time of the earliest PBMC sample, participants with HIV were aged between about 23 and 54 years. Each participant contributed PBMC samples from 1-4 timepoints before ART initiation and 2-8 timepoints after ART initiation, with a median of 7 samples. Serial HIV viral load, CD4+ T-cell count, ART history and demographic data were obtained for every participant. A Qiagen kit on a QIAcube was used to extract genomic DNA from unsorted PBMC, with samples processed in batches of 12.

The sample here was unsorted PBMCs, taken 7.6 years after starting antiretroviral therapy. The V gene is TRBV2 and the J gene is TRBJ1-5; the D gene is unclear. The receptor was derived from a man aged 25 to 45 with HIV. For the CDR3, the sequence is CASSARVGKNQPQHF. In nucleotide form, the sequence is TGTGCCAGCAGTGCCCGCGTAGGGAAAAATCAGCCCCAGCATTTT.